This TCR beta chain was retrieved from a study of T cells in Graves' hyperthyroidism and ophthalmopathy. There are a few counts of this clonotype. TCR beta CDR3 sequences were amplified from RNA transcripts. The study used the HTBI primer set for a first-round RT-PCR of the TCR CDR3. TCRdb reanalysed the multiplex PCR reads using MiXCR and keeps one entry per CDR3 protein. Of fewer than 300,000 distinct CDR3 sequences listed, approximately 14% are singletons. The TCR sequence derives from a woman aged 50 to 60 with Graves' hyperthyroidism that later progressed to Graves' ophthalmopathy. Sequenced material: blood.

DNA of the CDR3: TGTGCCAGCAGTTTGTTCGGGGGCGGGTTGAACACTGAAGCTTTCTTT. Its translation is CASSLFGGGLNTEAFF. This sequence joins TRBV12-3 or TRBV12-4 and TRBJ1-1; D is perhaps TRBD1 (6 bases). V was shortened by 3 bases and J by 0 bases, with 14 bases between the two germline ends. The CDR3 is made up of 16 amino acids.